The T cell receptor beta chain described here comes from a study of shared clonotypes between healthy human individuals. J was trimmed by 7 bases and V by 2 bases; bases with no gene match: 7. Germline CDR1 and CDR2: SGHDT and YYEEEE. This CDR3 is built from 14 residues. Study-level findings and limits: With few donors, the genetic and exposure-history diversity represented was limited.

Sequenced by immunoSEQ multiplex PCR; TCRdb stores in-frame clones only, minus some. The profile shows fewer than 1.6 million clones, less than 99% of them singletons. Of note for this clone: What it binds is unknown.

V is TRBV5-6 and J is TRBJ2-7; 9 bases align to TRBD1. The source of this sequence is a young man in good health. The sample consisted of naive CD4+ T cells sorted from blood. Subset noted: CD45RA+ positively selected. CDR3 bases: TGTGCCAGCAGCTTCGGGGACAGGGCGAGGGAGCAGTACTTC. It codes for CASSFGDRAREQYF.